Presented here are 9 T cell receptor beta chains from one specimen sequenced in a study of blood T cell repertoires in COVID-19. Clones were read by immunoSEQ multiplex PCR, and TCRdb kept only the in-frame ones, dropping some. The table includes 85,000 to 130,000 clones, roughly nine tenths detected once. Sequencing was performed on peripheral blood. The receptors come from a human donor in a cohort sampled during active COVID-19.

J is TRBJ2-2 and V is TRBV7-3; 7 positions match TRBD2. With V trimmed by 5 bases and J by 3 bases, 9 bases remained unmatched. Germline V gene data show CDR1 as SGHTA and CDR2 as FQGTGA. This CDR3 has 16 residues. The CDR3 sequence is CASSPGRGYDTGELFF. In DNA form, the CDR3 reads TGTGCCAGCAGCCCCGGGCGGGGGTATGACACCGGGGAGCTGTTTTTT. Variable domain in full (rest from reference TRBV7-3 and TRBJ2-2): GAGVSQTPSNKVTEKGKYVELRCDPISGHTALYWYRQSLGQGPEFLIYFQGTGAADDSGLPNDRFFAVRPEGSVSTLKIQRTERGDSAVYLCASSPGRGYDTGELFFGEGSRLTVL.

The V gene is TRBV2, the J gene TRBJ1-2, with D maybe TRBD1 (6 bases). Between the trimmed V and J ends, which lost 7 bases and 0 bases, there was a span of 15 bases. The CDR3 runs 15 residues. Germline V CDR1 and CDR2: SNHLY, FYNNEI. The CDR3 is CASIWDKTANYGYTF. The CDR3 DNA is TGTGCCAGCATCTGGGACAAGACCGCTAACTATGGCTACACCTTC.

This sequence joins TRBV9 and TRBJ1-1; D is undetermined. V was cut by 7 bases and J by 1 base, with 14 bases left in between. This CDR3 is built from 14 residues. The germline CDR1 and CDR2 sequences are SGDLS and YYNGEE. The CDR3 nucleotides are TGTGCCAGCTCCTTAACGGCGGGGAACACTGAAGCTTTCTTT. It translates to CASSLTAGNTEAFF. Filled out from reference TRBV9 and TRBJ1-1, the complete variable domain reads DSGVTQTPKHLITATGQRVTLRCSPRSGDLSVYWYQQSLDQGLQFLIQYYNGEERAKGNILERFSAQQFPDLHSELNLSSLELGDSALYFCASSLTAGNTEAFFGQGTRLTVV.

This clone was counted between two and nine times. The CDR3 coding sequence is TGTGCCAGCAGCCGGGACAGGCTTGCGGGCTACACCTTC. As protein: CASSRDRLAGYTF. This rearrangement joins TRBV3-1 (or the pseudogene TRBV3-2) to TRBJ1-2; TRBD1 aligns across 8 bases. The trim removed 4 bases at V and 8 bases at J, leaving 6 bases unmatched. Germline assignment: CDR1 LGHDT and CDR2 YNNKEL (reference sequence). The CDR3 is made up of 13 amino acids.

The gene calls are TRBV12-5 and TRBJ2-6, with TRBD1 matching 7 bases. V lost 6 bases to trimming and J lost 0 bases; unmatched junction nucleotides: 8. The CDR3 loop spans 17 amino acids. CDR1 LGHNT and CDR2 FRNRAP come from the germline V gene. As DNA, the CDR3 is TGTGCTAGTGGACAGGGACAGCGAAGCTCTGGGGCCAACGTCCTGACTTTC. It is translated as CASGQGQRSSGANVLTF.

This chain joins TRBV28 and TRBJ1-2; 7 bases align to TRBD1. From germline, CDR1 is MDHEN and CDR2 SYDVKM. The V segment lost 10 bases and the J segment 1 base; nucleotides outside the gene matches: 9. The length of the CDR3 is 14 residues. The CDR3 sequence is CAISGQAINYGYTF. CDR3 nucleotides: TGTGCCATCTCCGGACAGGCAATTAACTATGGCTACACCTTC.

The chain carries TRBV4-1 and TRBJ2-1, with 7 bases aligning to TRBD1. This CDR3 comprises 19 residues. The V gene end was trimmed by 1 base and the J gene end by 0 bases; junction bases not matched to a gene: 12. Germline CDR1 MGHRA, CDR2 YSYEKL. CDR3 nucleotide sequence: TGCGCCAGCAGCCAAGTTAGGGGGCGTGGGGGAGACTCCTACAATGAGCAGTTCTTC. Protein: CASSQVRGRGGDSYNEQFF.

V usage is TRBV10-3 and J usage is TRBJ1-5; D unresolved. CDR3 size: 13 residues. The germline CDR1 and CDR2 sequences are ENHRY and SYGVKD. Trimming left V 10 bases short and J 0 bases short, with 10 bases between. CDR3 sequence: CASRDVSNQPQHF. Written as DNA, the CDR3 is TGTGCCAGCCGAGATGTTAGCAATCAGCCCCAGCATTTT.

This clone has just one count. V usage is TRBV5-4 and J usage is TRBJ1-1; D call uncertain. Per germline, CDR1 SGHNT and CDR2 YYREEE (reference sequence). CDR3 length equals 14 residues. Trimming cost V 0 bases and J 2 bases, with 8 bases left between them. Written as DNA, the CDR3 is TGTGCCAGCAGCTTGGAACAAACCAACACTGAAGCTTTCTTT. As protein: CASSLEQTNTEAFF. The whole variable domain, remainder taken from reference TRBV5-4 and TRBJ1-1, is ETGVTQSPTHLIKTRGQQVTLRCSSQSGHNTVSWYQQALGQGPQFIFQYYREEENGRGNFPPRFSGLQFPNYSSELNVNALELDDSALYLCASSLEQTNTEAFFGQGTRLTVV.